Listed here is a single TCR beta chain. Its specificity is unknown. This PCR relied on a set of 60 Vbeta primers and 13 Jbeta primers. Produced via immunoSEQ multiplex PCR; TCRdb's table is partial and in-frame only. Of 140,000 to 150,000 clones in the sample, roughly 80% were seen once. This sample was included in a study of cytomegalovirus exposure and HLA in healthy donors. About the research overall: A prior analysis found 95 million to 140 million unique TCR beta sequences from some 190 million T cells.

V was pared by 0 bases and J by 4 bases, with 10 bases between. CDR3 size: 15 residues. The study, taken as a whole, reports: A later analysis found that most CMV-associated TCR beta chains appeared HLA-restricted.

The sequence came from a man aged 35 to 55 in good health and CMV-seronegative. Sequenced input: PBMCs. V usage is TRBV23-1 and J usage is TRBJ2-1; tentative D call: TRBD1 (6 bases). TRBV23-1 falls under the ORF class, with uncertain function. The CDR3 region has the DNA TGCGCCAGCAGTCAATCGGGACACCTATACAATGAGCAGTTCTTC. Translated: CASSQSGHLYNEQFF.